The clone carrying this T cell receptor beta chain occurred a few times. Its antigen remains unidentified. Germline CDR1 reads LNHNV; CDR2 reads YYDKDF (reference sequence). This CDR3 is 15 amino acids long. V gave up 5 bases and J gave up 0 bases; unmatched junction bases: 4. MiXCR was run by TCRdb on the RT-PCR reads, yielding one entry per CDR3 protein. The table has around 540,000 distinct CDR3 sequences, around 11% seen once. This specimen comes from a study of response to subunit inactivated influenza vaccine. Overall study results and limits: The authors put forward the suggestion that each seasonal influenza vaccination may bring in only a limited number of new T cells.

This TCR came from a man in his fifties or sixties who received an inactivated influenza vaccine. This chain links TRBV15 with TRBJ2-1, with 7 positions matching TRBD2. This sample comprised PBMCs from blood, obtained on the day of vaccination. The CDR3 DNA reads as TGTGCCACCAGCCGGGGGGACCGCTCCTACAATGAGCAGTTCTTC. Translating it yields CATSRGDRSYNEQFF. Full variable domain (rest looked up from reference TRBV15 and TRBJ2-1): DAMVIQNPRYQVTQFGKPVTLSCSQTLNHNVMYWYQQKSSQAPKLLFHYYDKDFNNEADTPDNFQSRRPNTSFCFLDIRSPGLGDTAMYLCATSRGDRSYNEQFFGPGTRLTVL.